The 27 T cell receptor beta chains presented below share a single source sample, sequenced in a study of blood T cells in healthy people across ages (dated by TCRdb to between 2014 and 2017). The receptor library was made with 5' RACE. These reads were obtained on an Illumina HiSeq 2500. A second about 7 to 12 cycle PCR used a sample-barcoded 5' primer and a J-beta primer mix. The public reads were reanalyzed by TCRdb: fastp trimming at Q25, MiXCR alignment, in-frame beta chains only. Rows with one shared CDR3 protein collapse into an entry with the most common genes and DNA. A total of over 1,500,000 distinct CDR3 sequences appear in this sample, 49% of them only once. Approximately 2% of the sample comes from the top ten. Sequences were obtained from blood. The receptor source for this set is a middle-aged woman in good health.

The chain uses TRBV5-6 and TRBJ2-6; D perhaps matches TRBD2 (5 bases). This CDR3 has 16 residues. Germline CDR1 reads SGHDT; CDR2 reads YYEEEE. The V gene lost 1 base and the J gene lost 2 bases, with 10 bases spanning the gap. The CDR3 DNA is TGTGCCAGCAGCTTGATGGTGGGAGCTGGGGCCAACGTCCTGACTTTC. It translates to CASSLMVGAGANVLTF.

The chain employs TRBV7-9 and TRBJ1-6, with D unclear. V was clipped by 1 base and J by 11 bases, with 12 bases between them. This CDR3 spans 14 amino acids. Germline loops: CDR1 SEHNR, CDR2 FQNEAQ (reference sequence). The CDR3 is CASSLEWSITPLHF. CDR3 bases: TGTGCCAGCAGCTTAGAGTGGTCTATTACACCCCTCCACTTT.

This chain uses TRBV20-1 with TRBJ2-3; 10 nucleotides agree with TRBD1. Germline CDR1 is DFQATT and CDR2 is SNEGSKA (reference sequence). The CDR3 is made up of 14 amino acids. V lost 4 bases and J lost 7; bases outside the gene matches: 8. The CDR3 bases are TGCAGTGCTAAAAGACAGGGGGCTGTGAATACGCAGTATTTT. This translates into CSAKRQGAVNTQYF.

The V gene is TRBV14, the J gene TRBJ2-5; no reliable D call. CDR3 size: 15 residues. Trimming left V 1 base short and J 4 bases short, with 13 bases between. Germline loops: CDR1 SGHDN, CDR2 FVKESK. The CDR3 DNA follows: TGTGCCAGCAGCCAAGGGACCCCCCTCGGAGAGACCCAGTACTTC. This gives the protein CASSQGTPLGETQYF.

The V call is TRBV20-1, the J call TRBJ2-3, with D possibly matching TRBD2 (5 bases). The CDR3 loop spans 15 amino acids. Germline-derived CDR1 and CDR2 are DFQATT and SNEGSKA (reference sequence). Trimming pared 0 bases from V and 9 bases from J, leaving 19 bases between. Written as DNA, the CDR3 is TGCAGTGCTAGAGATTTGGACGGAGTCGCGGGCACGCAGTATTTT. Amino acid sequence: CSARDLDGVAGTQYF.

This clonotype was seen just once. V and J are TRBV11-2 and TRBJ2-1; D is undetermined. The assigned J gene may be wrong: the sequence end matches TRBJ2-7 better. The CDR3 has 14 residues. Germline V gene sequence: CDR1 SGHAT, CDR2 FQNNGV. The CDR3 DNA reads as TGTGCCAGCAGGCTTAGGAATCTCGGGTCCGAGCAGTACTTC. Translating gives CASRLRNLGSEQYF.

This chain uses TRBV2 with TRBJ1-2; the D is unclear. V was shortened by 0 bases and J by 11 bases, with 10 bases between the two germline ends. The length of the CDR3 is 12 residues. Germline CDR1 and CDR2: SNHLY and FYNNEI. In nucleotides, the CDR3 is TGTGCCAGCAGTGAAGCAGGGCGGGATTACACCTTC. It codes for CASSEAGRDYTF.

The V and J genes are TRBV3-1 and TRBJ1-6, with D uncertain. The CDR3 length is 15 residues. V was cut by 0 bases and J by 5 bases, with 8 bases left in between. CDR1 and CDR2 (germline): LGHDT, YNNKEL (reference sequence). The CDR3 loop is CASSQDRWNNSPLHF. The CDR3 region has the DNA TGTGCCAGCAGCCAAGATCGCTGGAATAATTCACCCCTCCACTTT. The entire variable domain, with the rest obtained from reference TRBV3-1 and TRBJ1-6, is as follows: DTAVSQTPKYLVTQMGNDKSIKCEQNLGHDTMYWYKQDSKKFLKIMFSYNNKELIINETVPNRFSPKSPDKAHLNLHINSLELGDSAVYFCASSQDRWNNSPLHFGNGTRLTVT.

Regarding this clonotype: A junction boundary mismatches the germline segment, possibly from a read error. The chain links TRBV20-1 to TRBJ2-3; D uncertain. Germline CDR1 is DFQATT and CDR2 is SNEGSKA (reference sequence). The CDR3 totals 13 residues. CDR3 sequence reads: CGARRGVTDTQYF. Written as DNA, the CDR3 is TGCGGTGCTAGGCGAGGAGTCACAGATACGCAGTATTTT.

V is TRBV6-2 or TRBV6-3 and J is TRBJ2-1, with D perhaps matching TRBD1 or TRBD2 (6 bases each). The CDR3 runs 14 residues. Germline loops: CDR1 MNHEY, CDR2 SVGEGT. Trimming pared 0 bases from V and 7 bases from J, leaving 10 bases between. CDR3 in amino acids: CASSYSGGRNEQFF. The CDR3 nucleotides are TGTGCCAGCAGTTACTCAGGGGGGAGAAATGAGCAGTTCTTC.

This chain connects TRBV6-5 to TRBJ1-4, with D unresolved. V gave up 1 base and J gave up 8 bases, with 14 bases separating them. CDR3 length: 15 amino acids. Germline-derived CDR1 and CDR2 are MNHEY and SVGAGI. CDR3 DNA: TGTGCCAGCAGTTACTACGGCATTACCCAAGAAAAACTGTTTTTT. Protein: CASSYYGITQEKLFF.

This clonotype was seen only once. The V gene is TRBV6-1, the J gene TRBJ1-2; no reliable D call. Germline CDR1 is MNHNS and CDR2 is SASEGT. The CDR3 has 15 residues. V lost 1 base, J lost 4 bases, and 13 bases lay in between. The CDR3 region is CASSEEGLWGYGYTF. Here the CDR3 DNA reads TGTGCCAGCAGTGAAGAAGGGCTATGGGGCTATGGCTACACCTTC.

A few counts support this clonotype. The V and J genes are TRBV4-1 and TRBJ1-2; weak D call: TRBD1 (5 bases). CDR1 is MGHRA and CDR2 is YSYEKL in the germline V gene. The CDR3 extends over 14 amino acids. V lost 0 bases, J lost 7 bases, and 12 bases lay in between. This CDR3 is CASSQEGQGGGYTF. DNA for the CDR3: TGCGCCAGCAGCCAAGAAGGGCAGGGCGGTGGCTACACCTTC.

The chain combines TRBV6-5 with TRBJ2-5; TRBD2 is a possible D gene (5 bases). The CDR3 runs 15 residues. Germline V gene lookup returns CDR1 MNHEY and CDR2 SVGAGI. With 0 bases removed from V and 5 bases from J, the gap between germline ends came to 13 bases. Written as DNA, the CDR3 is TGTGCCAGCAGTTACTCGGTCGGGGTCGCGGAGACCCAGTACTTC. Its translation: CASSYSVGVAETQYF.

The genes are TRBV6-2 or TRBV6-3 and TRBJ2-1, with D possibly being TRBD2 (5 bases). V lost 0 bases to trimming and J lost 10 bases, with 13 bases between them. Germline CDR1 MNHEY, CDR2 SVGEGT. The CDR3 length is 14 residues. The CDR3 reads CASSYSRGKNEQFF. CDR3 nucleotide sequence: TGTGCCAGCAGTTACTCTCGGGGAAAAAACGAGCAGTTCTTC.

There are a few counts of this clonotype. The chain recombines TRBV27 with TRBJ2-5; 8 bases are a match to TRBD2. The CDR3 totals 16 residues. Per the germline V gene, CDR1 is MNHEY and CDR2 is SMNVEV (reference sequence). V lost 3 bases to trimming and J lost 1 base; unmatched junction nucleotides: 7. In nucleotides, the CDR3 is TGTGCCAGCAGTTTGTATAGCGGGGAGACCCAAGAGACCCAGTACTTC. Encoded protein: CASSLYSGETQETQYF.

This clonotype was recorded a few times. V and J are TRBV7-3 and TRBJ2-3; D remains ambiguous. CDR3 size: 17 residues. CDR1 SGHTA and CDR2 FQGTGA come from the germline V gene. The V and J ends lost 1 base and 2 bases respectively, with 16 bases between them. This chain's CDR3 is CASSLRAIGGDTDTQYF. DNA for the CDR3: TGTGCCAGCAGCTTAAGGGCGATTGGCGGAGACACAGATACGCAGTATTTT. The full variable domain, rest sourced from reference TRBV7-3 and TRBJ2-3, is GAGVSQTPSNKVTEKGKYVELRCDPISGHTALYWYRQSLGQGPEFLIYFQGTGAADDSGLPNDRFFAVRPEGSVSTLKIQRTERGDSAVYLCASSLRAIGGDTDTQYFGPGTRLTVL.

This clonotype turned up a few times. The chain couples TRBV2 to TRBJ2-7; D not certain. Between the trimmed V and J ends, which lost 1 base and 0 bases, there was a span of 7 bases. Germline V gives CDR1 SNHLY, CDR2 FYNNEI. This CDR3 is built from 14 residues. CDR3 bases: TGTGCCAGCAGTGAAGTTGCTAGCTCCTACGAGCAGTACTTC. Translating gives CASSEVASSYEQYF.

The rearrangement joins TRBV29-1 to TRBJ2-5; D might be TRBD2 (5 bases). V gave up 5 bases and J gave up 11 bases, with 21 bases separating them. This CDR3 is built from 13 residues. Germline values: CDR1 SQVTM, CDR2 ANQGSEA. The CDR3: CSVNAEAGSRQYF. CDR3 sequence (DNA): TGCAGCGTTAATGCAGAGGCGGGCTCCAGGCAGTACTTC.

This clonotype has only a few counts. The rearrangement joins TRBV6-5 to TRBJ1-2; the D is unclear. This CDR3 is 15 amino acids long. V lost 1 base and J 1 base, leaving 10 bases between the germline ends. Germline CDR1 is MNHEY and CDR2 is SVGAGI. CDR3 bases: TGTGCCAGCAGTTACTTCGGACGGAGTAACTATGGCTACACCTTC. Its protein is CASSYFGRSNYGYTF.

This clonotype was detected only a few times. V is TRBV29-1 and J is TRBJ1-1; D unclear. The CDR3 is 10 amino acids. V lost 4 bases, J lost 11 bases, and 11 bases lay in between. The germline V gene has CDR1 SQVTM and CDR2 ANQGSEA. DNA of the CDR3: TGCAGCGTTGCGTATATAGGGGCTTTCTTT. Amino acid sequence: CSVAYIGAFF.

The chain uses TRBV5-1 and TRBJ2-1, with D maybe TRBD2 (5 bases). Germline V gene lookup returns CDR1 SGHRS and CDR2 YFSETQ. The V end lost 0 bases, the J end lost 7 bases, and 14 bases lay between the germline ends. CDR3 length: 15 amino acids. The chain's CDR3 is CASSLAGPRGNEQFF. The CDR3 DNA sequence: TGCGCCAGCAGCTTGGCCGGGCCGCGAGGGAATGAGCAGTTCTTC.

This clonotype was seen only a few times. V gene TRBV28 combines with J gene TRBJ2-1; 7 bases map to TRBD2. This CDR3 spans 15 amino acids. Germline CDR1 is MDHEN and CDR2 is SYDVKM. Germline trimming cut 5 bases from V and 3 bases from J; bases unmatched to any gene: 7. CDR3 sequence reads: CASSAPGGNYNEQFF. The CDR3, as DNA: TGTGCCAGCAGTGCGCCGGGGGGAAACTACAATGAGCAGTTCTTC. Full variable domain (missing parts from reference TRBV28 and TRBJ2-1): DVKVTQSSRYLVKRTGEKVFLECVQDMDHENMFWYRQDPGLGLRLIYFSYDVKMKEKGDIPEGYSVSREKKERFSLILESASTNQTSMYLCASSAPGGNYNEQFFGPGTRLTVL.

The gene calls are TRBV4-3 and TRBJ2-1, with 9 bases matching TRBD2. Unmatched junction bases numbered 4, after V lost 3 bases and J lost 7 bases. This CDR3 contains 14 residues. The germline V gene encodes CDR1 LGHNA and CDR2 YSLEER. The CDR3 loop reads CASSQGSGRNEQFF. CDR3 coding DNA: TGCGCCAGCAGCCAGGGTAGCGGGAGAAATGAGCAGTTCTTC.

This clonotype was observed a few times. The J gene is TRBJ2-5, the V gene TRBV7-2; TRBD2 matches at 15 bases. The CDR3 loop spans 17 amino acids. CDR1 is SGHTA, CDR2 FQGNSA, per germline. V lost 5 bases, J lost 2 bases, and 6 bases stayed unmatched. CDR3: CASSKPGLAGGQETQYF. The CDR3, as DNA: TGTGCCAGCAGCAAACCGGGACTAGCGGGGGGTCAAGAGACCCAGTACTTC.

The chain couples TRBV7-8 to TRBJ1-5; D unresolved. Germline CDR1 SGHVS, CDR2 FQNEAQ. The V end was cut by 1 base, the J end by 6 bases, with 10 bases between. CDR3 length: 14 amino acids. The CDR3 coding sequence is TGTGCCAGCAGCTTAGATGCCGGAGGTCAGCCCCAGCATTTT. This encodes CASSLDAGGQPQHF.

The chain combines TRBV20-1 with TRBJ1-2; D is undetermined. The CDR3 consists of 13 residues. CDR1 DFQATT and CDR2 SNEGSKA come from the germline V gene (reference sequence). Trimming stripped 1 base from V and 4 bases from J, with 10 bases between. CDR3 loop: CSARVSQSYGYTF. DNA of the CDR3: TGCAGTGCTAGAGTGTCACAGAGCTATGGCTACACCTTC.